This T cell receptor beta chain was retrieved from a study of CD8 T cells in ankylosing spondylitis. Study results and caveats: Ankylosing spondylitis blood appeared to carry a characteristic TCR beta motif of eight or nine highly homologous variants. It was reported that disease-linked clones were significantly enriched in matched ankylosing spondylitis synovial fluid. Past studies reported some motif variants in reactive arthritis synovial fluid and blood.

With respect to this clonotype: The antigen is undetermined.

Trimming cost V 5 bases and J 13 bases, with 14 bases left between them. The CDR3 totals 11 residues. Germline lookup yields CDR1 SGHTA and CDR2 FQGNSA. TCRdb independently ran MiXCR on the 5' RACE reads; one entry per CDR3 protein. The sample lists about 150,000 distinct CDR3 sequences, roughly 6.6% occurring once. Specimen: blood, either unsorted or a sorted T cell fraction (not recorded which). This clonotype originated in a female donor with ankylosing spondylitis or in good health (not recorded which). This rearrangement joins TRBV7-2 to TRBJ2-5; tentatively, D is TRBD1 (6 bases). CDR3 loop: CASSLRDTLYF. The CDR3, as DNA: TGTGCCAGCAGCCTCCGGGACACTCTGTACTTC.